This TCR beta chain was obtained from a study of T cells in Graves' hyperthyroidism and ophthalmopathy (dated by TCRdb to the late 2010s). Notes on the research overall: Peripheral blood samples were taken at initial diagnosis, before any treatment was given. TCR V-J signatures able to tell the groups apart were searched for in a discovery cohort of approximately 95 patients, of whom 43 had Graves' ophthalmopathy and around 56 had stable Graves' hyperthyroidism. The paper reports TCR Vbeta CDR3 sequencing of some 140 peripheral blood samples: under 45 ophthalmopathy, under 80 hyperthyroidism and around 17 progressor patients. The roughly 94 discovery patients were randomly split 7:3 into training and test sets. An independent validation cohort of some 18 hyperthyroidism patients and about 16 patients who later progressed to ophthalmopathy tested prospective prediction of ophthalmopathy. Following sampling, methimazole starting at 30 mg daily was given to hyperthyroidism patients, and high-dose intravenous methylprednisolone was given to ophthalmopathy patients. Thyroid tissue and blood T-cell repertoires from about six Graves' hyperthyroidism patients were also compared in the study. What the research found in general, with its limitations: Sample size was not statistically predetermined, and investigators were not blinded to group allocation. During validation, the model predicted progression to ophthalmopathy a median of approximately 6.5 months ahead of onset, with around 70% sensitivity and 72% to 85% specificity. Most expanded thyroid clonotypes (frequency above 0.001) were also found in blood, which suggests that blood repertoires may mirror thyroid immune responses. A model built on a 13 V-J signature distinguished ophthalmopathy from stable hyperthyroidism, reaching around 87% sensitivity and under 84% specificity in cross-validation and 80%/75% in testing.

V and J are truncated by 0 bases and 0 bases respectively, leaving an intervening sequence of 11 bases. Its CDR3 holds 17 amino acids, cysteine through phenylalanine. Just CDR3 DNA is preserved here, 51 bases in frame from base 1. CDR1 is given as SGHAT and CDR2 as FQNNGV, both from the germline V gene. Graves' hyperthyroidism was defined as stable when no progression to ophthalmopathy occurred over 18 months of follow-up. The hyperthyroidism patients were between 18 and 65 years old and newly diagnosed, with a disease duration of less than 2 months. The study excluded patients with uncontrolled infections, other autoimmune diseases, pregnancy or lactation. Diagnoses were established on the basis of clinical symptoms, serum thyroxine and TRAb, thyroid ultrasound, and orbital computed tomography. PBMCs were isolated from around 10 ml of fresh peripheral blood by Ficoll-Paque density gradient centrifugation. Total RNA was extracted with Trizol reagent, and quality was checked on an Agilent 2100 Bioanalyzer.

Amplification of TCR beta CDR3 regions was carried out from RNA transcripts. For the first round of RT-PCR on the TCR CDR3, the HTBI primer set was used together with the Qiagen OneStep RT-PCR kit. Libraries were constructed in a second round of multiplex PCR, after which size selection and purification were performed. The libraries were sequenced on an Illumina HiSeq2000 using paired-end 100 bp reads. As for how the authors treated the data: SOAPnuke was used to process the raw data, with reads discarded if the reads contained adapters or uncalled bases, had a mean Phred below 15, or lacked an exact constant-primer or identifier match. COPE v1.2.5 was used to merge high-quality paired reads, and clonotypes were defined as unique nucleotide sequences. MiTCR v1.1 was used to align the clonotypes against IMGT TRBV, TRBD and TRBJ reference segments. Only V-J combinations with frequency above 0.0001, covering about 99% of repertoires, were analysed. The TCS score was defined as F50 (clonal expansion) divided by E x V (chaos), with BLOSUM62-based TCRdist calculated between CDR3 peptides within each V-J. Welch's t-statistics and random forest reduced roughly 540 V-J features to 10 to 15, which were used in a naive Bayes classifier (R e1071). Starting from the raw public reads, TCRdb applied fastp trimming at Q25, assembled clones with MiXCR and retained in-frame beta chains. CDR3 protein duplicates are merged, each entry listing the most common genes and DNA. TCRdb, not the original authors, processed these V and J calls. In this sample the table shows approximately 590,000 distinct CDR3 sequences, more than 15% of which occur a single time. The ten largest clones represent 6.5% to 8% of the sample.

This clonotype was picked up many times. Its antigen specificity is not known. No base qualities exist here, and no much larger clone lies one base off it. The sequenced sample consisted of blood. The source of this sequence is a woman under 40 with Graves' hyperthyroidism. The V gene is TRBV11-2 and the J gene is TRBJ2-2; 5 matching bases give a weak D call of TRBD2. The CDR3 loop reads CASSLDWRASNTGELFF. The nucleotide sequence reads TGTGCCAGCAGCTTAGATTGGCGGGCCTCGAACACCGGGGAGCTGTTTTTT.